This T cell receptor (beta chain) was documented in a study of blood T cell repertoires in COVID-19. Study-wide background: Italy, Spain and the United States were the sources of the convalescent and acute COVID-19 samples. The analysed material was cDNA or gDNA that came from T cells, B-cell-depleted T cells, or PBMCs.

Source study methods: For nucleated cells, counts were estimated from reference gene primer amplification. TCRdb's copy holds only in-frame clones and misses some; the assay was immunoSEQ multiplex PCR. V and J calls and clone size follow that table, whereas D and trimming were derived from the DNA. Found here are about 180,000 clones, roughly nine tenths of them singletons; the top ten hold 1.9%. The germline V gene has CDR1 SGHTA and CDR2 FQGNSA. The trim removed 7 bases at V and 7 bases at J, leaving 9 bases unmatched. CDR3 length equals 14 residues. The sample was peripheral blood. The origin of this receptor is a man aged 18 to 30 who had recovered from COVID-19. The chain couples TRBV7-2 to TRBJ2-3; 9 positions agree with TRBD2. CDR3 bases: TGTGCCAGCACCCCGGGCGGGGGGGGGAATACGCAGTATTTT. Translated, it gives CASTPGGGGNTQYF.